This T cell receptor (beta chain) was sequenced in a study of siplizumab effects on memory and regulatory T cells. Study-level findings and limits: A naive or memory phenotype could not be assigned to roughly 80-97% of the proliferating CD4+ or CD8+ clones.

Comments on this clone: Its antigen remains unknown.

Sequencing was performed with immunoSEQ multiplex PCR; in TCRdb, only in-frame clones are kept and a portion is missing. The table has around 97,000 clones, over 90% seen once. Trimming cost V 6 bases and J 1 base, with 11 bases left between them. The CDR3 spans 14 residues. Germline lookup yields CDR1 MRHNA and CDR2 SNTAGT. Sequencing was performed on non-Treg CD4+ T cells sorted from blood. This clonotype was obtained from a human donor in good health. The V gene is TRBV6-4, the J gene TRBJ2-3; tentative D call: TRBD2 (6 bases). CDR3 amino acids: CASSLGGGTDTQYF. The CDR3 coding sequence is TGTGCCAGCAGCCTCGGGGGTGGCACAGATACGCAGTATTTT.